This T cell receptor beta chain is from a study of shared clonotypes between healthy human individuals. Turning to the study itself: Per donor, CD8 memory used one plate, CD8 naive used two, CD4 memory used three and CD4 naive used three.

Points on this clone: Its antigen is unidentified. Other DNA sequences within the sample encode an identical CDR3.

Generated by immunoSEQ multiplex PCR, the TCRdb table keeps only in-frame clones and is missing some. The table lists 2 million to 2.5 million clones, nearly 97% of them singletons. Trimming shortened V by 2 bases and J by 8 bases, and 3 bases separated the two germline ends. In germline, CDR1 is SNHLY, CDR2 FYNNEI. This CDR3 has 11 amino acids. Study-wide findings and caveats: Naive subsets typically showed greater estimated richness than memory subsets. Some naive CD4 clonotypes, roughly 5%, turned up in common across several donors.

The V and J genes are TRBV2 and TRBJ1-4; D is ambiguous. The receptor was derived from a man in his late teens or twenties in good health. The sequencing sample was made of naive CD4+ T cells sorted from blood. Subset meaning: CD45RA+ positively selected. This CDR3 reads CASSETEKLFF. DNA of the CDR3: TGTGCCAGCAGTGAAACCGAAAAACTGTTTTTT.